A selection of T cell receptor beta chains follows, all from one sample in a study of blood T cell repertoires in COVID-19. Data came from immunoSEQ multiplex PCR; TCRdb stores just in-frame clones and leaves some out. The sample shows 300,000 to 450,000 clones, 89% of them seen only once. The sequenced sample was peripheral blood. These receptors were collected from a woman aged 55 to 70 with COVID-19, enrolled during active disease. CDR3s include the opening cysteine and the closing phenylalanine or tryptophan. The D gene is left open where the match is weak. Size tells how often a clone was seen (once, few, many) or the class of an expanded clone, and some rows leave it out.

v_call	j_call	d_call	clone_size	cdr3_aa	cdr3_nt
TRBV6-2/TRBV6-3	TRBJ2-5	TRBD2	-	CASSYSGWRGGRQETQYF	TGTGCCAGCAGTTACTCTGGGTGGCGGGGGGGCCGCCAAGAGACCCAGTACTTC
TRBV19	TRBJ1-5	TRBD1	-	CASQIVTGVSNQPQHF	TGTGCCAGCCAAATTGTTACAGGGGTAAGCAATCAGCCCCAGCATTTT
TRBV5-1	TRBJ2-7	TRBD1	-	CATSPGQGVNRYEQYF	TGCGCCACCTCACCGGGACAGGGTGTTAATAGGTACGAGCAGTACTTC
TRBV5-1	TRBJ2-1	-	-	CASSSTRYNEQFF	TGCGCCAGCAGCTCCACTCGCTACAATGAGCAGTTCTTC
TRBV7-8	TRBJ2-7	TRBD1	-	CASSFGTATYEQYF	TGTGCCAGCAGCTTTGGGACAGCGACCTACGAGCAGTACTTC
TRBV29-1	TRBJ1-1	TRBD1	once	CSVESPTGGTEAFF	TGCAGCGTTGAAAGCCCGACAGGGGGCACTGAAGCTTTCTTT
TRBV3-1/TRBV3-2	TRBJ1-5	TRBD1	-	CASSRGTANQPQHF	TGTGCCAGCAGCCGGGGGACAGCTAATCAGCCCCAGCATTTT
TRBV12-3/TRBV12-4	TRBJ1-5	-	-	CASSLDMIQPQHF	TGTGCCAGCAGTTTAGACATGATTCAGCCCCAGCATTTT
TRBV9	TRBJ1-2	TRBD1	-	CASSSDRVNGYTF	TGTGCCAGCAGCAGTGACAGGGTAAATGGCTACACCTTC
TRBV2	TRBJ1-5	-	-	CASSEEGHSNQPQHF	TGTGCCAGCAGTGAGGAAGGACATAGCAATCAGCCCCAGCATTTT